The 32 T cell receptor beta chains below come from one sample, sequenced in a study of cytomegalovirus exposure and HLA in healthy donors (dated by TCRdb to about 2017). The library was generated by the immunoSEQ multiplex PCR assay. A mixture of 60 forward primers for TCR Vbeta segments and 13 reverse primers for TCR Jbeta segments was used in the multiplex PCR. TCRdb provides this immuneACCESS table in a form limited to in-frame rearrangements. Some clones are lacking; in checked studies, under half of them reflect an unresolved V gene, and why the rest are absent is not known. The sample yields around 35,000 clones; 75% to 85% were counted once. Roughly 8.8% of the sample lies in the top ten. Material for sequencing was PBMCs. Receptors originate from a woman aged 35 to 49 in good health and CMV-seronegative.

This chain connects TRBV7-2 to TRBJ1-2; TRBD1 aligns across 10 bases. Per germline, CDR1 SGHTA and CDR2 FQGNSA. There are 13 residues in the CDR3. The J segment lost 4 bases and the V segment lost 8 bases, leaving 4 bases of the junction unmatched. CDR3 sequence reads: CASGGQGGYGYTF. The CDR3 DNA reads TGTGCCAGCGGCGGACAGGGGGGCTATGGCTACACCTTC.

This chain links TRBV2 with TRBJ1-6; 10 bases are a match to TRBD1. The CDR3 is made up of 16 amino acids. CDR1 and CDR2 (germline): SNHLY, FYNNEI. After removal of 7 bases from V and 3 bases from J, the junction contained 6 bases not matched to a gene. CDR3 sequence: CASTKDRGLYNSPLHF. The CDR3, as DNA: TGTGCCAGCACTAAAGACAGGGGGCTCTATAATTCACCCCTCCACTTT.

This clone was seen more than once but under ten times. V gene TRBV4-2 combines with J gene TRBJ2-3; 10 nucleotides align to TRBD2. Germline lookup yields CDR1 LGHNA and CDR2 YNFKEQ. J was trimmed by 5 bases and V by 0 bases; bases with no gene match: 8. The CDR3 contains 17 residues. CDR3 protein: CASSQDLAGEFGDTQYF. The CDR3 nucleotides are TGTGCCAGCAGCCAAGATCTAGCGGGGGAATTTGGAGATACGCAGTATTTT.

V usage is TRBV5-1 and J usage is TRBJ2-5, with a tentative D call TRBD2 (6 bases). From germline, CDR1 is SGHRS and CDR2 YFSETQ. This CDR3 comprises 14 residues. Deletions cut 0 bases from V and 5 bases from J, with 11 bases between. Written as DNA, the CDR3 is TGCGCCAGCAGCTTGGAAACTAGCTGGGAGACCCAGTACTTC. It is translated as CASSLETSWETQYF.

Points on this clone: The sample contains more than one DNA sequence encoding this CDR3. J is TRBJ1-6 and V is TRBV7-2, with D tentatively TRBD1 (6 bases). The V end was cut by 1 base, the J end by 8 bases, with 9 bases between. This CDR3 is built from 14 residues. CDR1 is SGHTA and CDR2 is FQGNSA in the germline V gene. CDR3 sequence (DNA): TGTGCCAGCAGCTTAGGAGGGGGTTATTCACCCCTCCACTTT. Encoded protein: CASSLGGGYSPLHF.

The chain couples TRBV5-1 to TRBJ2-3; no firm D call. V lost 0 bases and J 5 bases, leaving 10 bases between the germline ends. Per germline, CDR1 SGHRS and CDR2 YFSETQ. This CDR3 is 14 amino acids long. CDR3 region: CASSLDFSGDTQYF. For the CDR3, the DNA is TGCGCCAGCAGCTTGGATTTTTCAGGAGATACGCAGTATTTT.

This chain connects TRBV7-2 to TRBJ1-2; 8 bases match TRBD1. The germline V gene encodes CDR1 SGHTA and CDR2 FQGNSA. V was clipped by 7 bases and J by 1 base; unmatched bases: 8. This CDR3 is built from 15 residues. The CDR3: CASTDRAGVNYGYTF. For the CDR3, the DNA is TGTGCCAGCACGGACAGGGCTGGAGTTAACTATGGCTACACCTTC.

This clone came up once. The chain employs TRBV2 and TRBJ1-2; D remains ambiguous. Germline values: CDR1 SNHLY, CDR2 FYNNEI. This CDR3 spans 14 amino acids. Trimming pared 0 bases from V and 4 bases from J, leaving 9 bases between. The CDR3 DNA is TGTGCCAGCAGTGAAGCGGTAAGCGGCTATGGCTACACCTTC. Its protein is CASSEAVSGYGYTF.

The chain uses TRBV4-3 and TRBJ2-3, with D possibly matching TRBD2 (6 bases). CDR1 LGHNA and CDR2 YSLEER come from the germline V gene. CDR3 length: 14 amino acids. Trimming cost V 4 bases and J 5 bases, with 13 bases left between them. CDR3 sequence: CASSPSWGGDTQYF. CDR3 DNA sequence: TGCGCCAGCAGCCCCTCTTGGGGAGGAGATACGCAGTATTTT.

The chain links TRBV5-1 to TRBJ2-5, with TRBD2 matching over 8 bases. The CDR3 length is 15 residues. Germline loops: CDR1 SGHRS, CDR2 YFSETQ. V shed 4 bases and J 5 bases; nucleotides not matched to a gene: 10. CDR3 region: CASSLGTSRGETQYF. The CDR3 DNA reads TGCGCCAGCAGCCTGGGGACTAGTAGGGGGGAGACCCAGTACTTC.

The J gene is TRBJ1-6, the V gene TRBV7-6; a weak D match, TRBD1 (5 bases). Looked up from germline, CDR1 is SGHVS and CDR2 is FNYEAQ. The V end lost 2 bases, the J end lost 0 bases, and 8 bases lay between the germline ends. This CDR3 region has 16 residues. CDR3: CASSLRGSSYNSPLHF. CDR3 nucleotide sequence: TGTGCCAGCAGCTTAAGGGGTAGCTCCTATAATTCACCCCTCCACTTT.

This clone was recorded a few times. V usage is TRBV4-3 and J usage is TRBJ1-5, with a weak D call TRBD1 (5 bases). The CDR3 sequence is 15 residues long. Trimming removed 1 base at V and 5 bases at J, with 12 bases between. CDR1 LGHNA and CDR2 YSLEER come from the germline V gene. The CDR3 DNA is TGCGCCAGCAGCCAAGGTAGGGGATGGGATCAGCCCCAGCATTTT. The encoded protein is CASSQGRGWDQPQHF.

The chain recombines TRBV27 with TRBJ2-2; TRBD1 matches at 11 bases. The CDR3 runs to 15 residues. The junction had 6 bases not matched to a gene; V was cut back by 6 bases and J by 6 bases. From germline, CDR1 is MNHEY and CDR2 SMNVEV (reference sequence). In DNA, the CDR3 is TGTGCCAGCAGCCCCGGGGACAGGGGGGCCGGGGAGCTGTTTTTT. Its translation: CASSPGDRGAGELFF.

The chain recombines TRBV9 with TRBJ2-5; a possible D gene is TRBD1 (5 bases). The germline V gene has CDR1 SGDLS and CDR2 YYNGEE. The length of the CDR3 is 14 residues. Trimming left V 3 bases short and J 4 bases short, with 13 bases between. Here the CDR3 DNA reads TGTGCCAGCAGCGGCCAGACAGCGCCAGAGACCCAGTACTTC. Translating gives CASSGQTAPETQYF.

About this clone: Other DNA sequences in the sample encode the same CDR3. The chain recombines TRBV4-3 with TRBJ2-5; possibly TRBD2 for D (6 bases). Trimming removed 6 bases from V and 2 bases from J, with 10 bases in between. The CDR3 contains 13 residues. The germline CDR1 and CDR2 sequences are LGHNA and YSLEER. The CDR3 DNA reads as TGCGCCAGCAGTCCGGGACTTCAAGAGACCCAGTACTTC. Its protein product is CASSPGLQETQYF.

The chain is built from TRBV10-1 and TRBJ1-2, with unresolved D. The V and J ends lost 7 bases and 4 bases respectively, with 19 bases between them. CDR1 WNHNN and CDR2 SYGVQD come from the germline V gene (reference sequence). This CDR3 has 15 residues. The CDR3: CASIRRSRPPYGYTF. The CDR3 DNA follows: TGCGCCAGCATTCGGCGGTCCAGACCACCCTATGGCTACACCTTC.

V gene TRBV25-1 combines with J gene TRBJ2-7, with D possibly TRBD2 on 6 matching bases. CDR3 length: 14 amino acids. The V and J ends lost 8 bases and 2 bases respectively, with 16 bases between them. From germline, CDR1 is MGHDK and CDR2 SYGVNS. The CDR3 sequence: CASGGESPAYEQYF. The CDR3 DNA reads as TGTGCCAGCGGCGGGGAGAGCCCTGCCTACGAGCAGTACTTC.

The chain links TRBV6-1 to TRBJ2-2; a possible D gene is TRBD1 (6 bases). The CDR3 covers 13 residues. Germline lookup yields CDR1 MNHNS and CDR2 SASEGT. V lost 2 bases and J 8 bases, leaving 9 bases between the germline ends. CDR3 amino acids: CASSELGQGELFF. CDR3 DNA: TGTGCCAGCAGTGAACTCGGACAGGGGGAGCTGTTTTTT.

The chain has TRBV5-6 and TRBJ1-1, with D perhaps TRBD1 (6 bases). V was pared by 0 bases and J by 0 bases, with 18 bases between. Germline-derived CDR1 and CDR2 are SGHDT and YYEEEE. CDR3 length equals 18 residues. This chain's CDR3 is CASSLVGRGASLNTEAFF. The CDR3 coding sequence is TGTGCCAGCAGCTTGGTCGGCAGGGGAGCCTCTTTGAACACTGAAGCTTTCTTT.

The chain has TRBV28 and TRBJ2-7; the match to TRBD1 covers 7 bases. Trimming cost V 8 bases and J 4 bases; bases outside gene matches: 11. CDR3 length: 14 residues. CDR1 and CDR2 from the germline V gene are MDHEN and SYDVKM. The CDR3 loop is CASQNPGGLYEQYF. CDR3 nucleotide sequence: TGTGCCAGCCAGAACCCAGGGGGTTTGTACGAGCAGTACTTC.

This clone has only a few counts. This chain links TRBV4-3 with TRBJ2-3; D is possibly TRBD1 (6 bases). The CDR3 is made up of 15 amino acids. Looked up from germline, CDR1 is LGHNA and CDR2 is YSLEER. V was shortened by 1 base and J by 2 bases, with 10 bases between the two germline ends. The CDR3 is CASSQGGGVTDTQYF. The CDR3 DNA reads TGCGCCAGCAGCCAAGGAGGGGGTGTCACAGATACGCAGTATTTT.

V usage is TRBV6-6 and J usage is TRBJ1-1; D might be TRBD1 (6 bases). Germline V gene sequence: CDR1 MNHNY, CDR2 SVGAGI (reference sequence). Trimming cost V 2 bases and J 5 bases, with 15 bases left between them. The CDR3 spans 15 residues. CDR3 nucleotides: TGTGCCAGCAGTTACAGGGCAGGGGATGGTACTGAAGCTTTCTTT. Amino acid sequence: CASSYRAGDGTEAFF.

The chain has TRBV7-9 and TRBJ1-3, with D possibly being TRBD1 (5 bases). The CDR3 runs 14 residues. V was shortened by 7 bases and J by 4 bases, with 14 bases between the two germline ends. Germline values: CDR1 SEHNR, CDR2 FQNEAQ (reference sequence). The CDR3 here is CASNPRGRGNTIYF. The CDR3 bases are TGTGCCAGCAACCCCCGGGGGAGGGGAAACACCATATATTTT.

The chain employs TRBV18 and TRBJ1-2; unclear D gene. Germline-derived CDR1 and CDR2 are KGHSH and LQKENI. This CDR3 contains 13 residues. The germline V and J ends were trimmed by 2 bases and 4 bases, with 8 bases remaining between them. CDR3 in amino acids: CASSPREGYGYTF. Written as DNA, the CDR3 is TGTGCCAGCTCACCAAGGGAGGGCTATGGCTACACCTTC.

This sequence joins TRBV4-3 and TRBJ1-4; D perhaps matches TRBD1 (5 bases). CDR1 is LGHNA and CDR2 is YSLEER in the germline V gene. V dropped 0 bases and J dropped 2 bases, with 22 bases sitting between them. This CDR3 region has 20 residues. The CDR3 nucleotides are TGCGCCAGCAGCCAAGAAATTGGTGGGGGGTTAGGGGCCACTAATGAAAAACTGTTTTTT. Translation: CASSQEIGGGLGATNEKLFF.

The genes are TRBV29-1 and TRBJ2-6, with D possibly TRBD2 on 5 matching bases. This CDR3 is 15 amino acids long. V lost 2 bases, J lost 2 bases, and 10 bases lay in between. Germline CDR1 and CDR2: SQVTM and ANQGSEA. CDR3 sequence: CSVESGYAGANVLTF. CDR3 sequence (DNA): TGCAGCGTTGAATCGGGGTACGCTGGGGCCAACGTCCTGACTTTC.

The V gene is TRBV10-3, the J gene TRBJ1-6; 8 bases match TRBD1. Germline CDR1 reads ENHRY; CDR2 reads SYGVKD. This CDR3 has 15 amino acids. The trim removed 4 bases at V and 6 bases at J, leaving 5 bases unmatched. The DNA for the CDR3 is TGTGCCATCAGTGTCCAGGGGGCAGGTAATTCACCCCTCCACTTT. Residues: CAISVQGAGNSPLHF.

The J gene is TRBJ2-3, the V gene TRBV9; 7 nucleotides align to TRBD2. Per germline, CDR1 SGDLS and CDR2 YYNGEE. V shed 2 bases, J shed 7 bases, and the junction held 10 bases outside the gene matches. This CDR3 spans 15 amino acids. CDR3 region: CASSVSGAPMNTQYF. The CDR3 nucleotides read TGTGCCAGCAGCGTCAGCGGGGCTCCCATGAATACGCAGTATTTT.

This clone turned up a few times. This chain links TRBV5-1 with TRBJ2-3, with 7 bases lining up with TRBD1. CDR1 is SGHRS and CDR2 is YFSETQ in the germline V gene. With V trimmed by 1 base and J by 1 base, 3 bases remained unmatched. The CDR3 spans 15 residues. CDR3 sequence: CASSLTGAGTDTQYF. In DNA, the CDR3 is TGCGCCAGCAGCTTGACAGGGGCAGGCACAGATACGCAGTATTTT. Full variable domain (outside the CDR3, taken from reference TRBV5-1 and TRBJ2-3): KAGVTQTPRYLIKTRGQQVTLSCSPISGHRSVSWYQQTPGQGLQFLFEYFSETQRNKGNFPGRFSGRQFSNSRSEMNVSTLELGDSALYLCASSLTGAGTDTQYFGPGTRLTVL.

The J gene is TRBJ1-1, the V gene TRBV23-1; D call uncertain. TRBV23-1 has ORF status, its function being uncertain. The CDR3 extends over 15 amino acids. V lost 2 bases and J lost 4, with 14 bases in between. The DNA of the CDR3 is TGCGCCAGCAGTCAAGTACGTGATAGAAGCACTGAAGCTTTCTTT. Amino acid sequence: CASSQVRDRSTEAFF.

This clone was seen only once. The chain has TRBV9 and TRBJ1-1; no clear D. Per the germline V gene, CDR1 is SGDLS and CDR2 is YYNGEE. The V and J ends lost 0 bases and 3 bases respectively, with 12 bases between them. The CDR3 is made up of 15 amino acids. CDR3 in DNA: TGTGCCAGCAGCGTAGGAGGGAACATGGACACTGAAGCTTTCTTT. It is translated as CASSVGGNMDTEAFF.

The CDR3 loop reads CASSSGAAYGYTF. The CDR3 bases are TGTGCCAGCAGTTCAGGCGCAGCTTATGGCTACACCTTC. This chain uses TRBV6-5 with TRBJ1-2; no reliable D call. Germline V gene data show CDR1 as MNHEY and CDR2 as SVGAGI. The CDR3 totals 13 residues. V lost 4 bases and J lost 5, with 11 bases in between.